What follows describes a single TCR beta chain. Sequenced by immunoSEQ multiplex PCR; TCRdb stores in-frame clones only, minus some. This sample yields 200,000 to 250,000 clones, of which about 88% are seen a single time; more than 1.5% belongs to the top ten. The CDR3 has 12 residues. V was clipped by 7 bases and J by 4 bases; unmatched bases: 5. CDR1 and CDR2 (germline): SQVTM, ANQGSEA. These data belong to a study of blood T cell repertoires in COVID-19. Study-level background: Sources were T cells, B-cell-depleted T cells, or PBMCs; the material itself was cDNA or gDNA.

The sequence was obtained from a man between 65 and 85 years old with acute or convalescent COVID-19. This sequence joins TRBV29-1 and TRBJ1-1; 8 nucleotides agree with TRBD1. Sequenced material: peripheral blood. The CDR3 DNA reads as TGCAGCGCCCAGGGGGCGGTCACTGAAGCTTTCTTT. It yields the protein CSAQGAVTEAFF. Looking up the rest from reference TRBV29-1 and TRBJ1-1 gives the full variable domain: SAVISQKPSRDICQRGTSLTIQCQVDSQVTMMFWYRQQPGQSLTLIATANQGSEATYESGFVIDKFPISRPNLTFSTLTVSNMSPEDSSIYLCSAQGAVTEAFFGQGTRLTVV.